This TCR beta chain was captured by sequencing in a study of molecular identifiers for immune sequencing clone quantification. The CDR3 sequence is 13 residues long. Germline V gene lookup returns CDR1 SGHRS and CDR2 YFSETQ. J lost 4 bases, V lost 5 bases, and 5 bases had no gene match. TCRdb re-called the PCR reads through MiXCR, storing one row per CDR3 protein. The table lists some 93,000 distinct CDR3 sequences, roughly 21% of them singletons. This clonotype was seen many times. The chain carries TRBV5-1 and TRBJ1-1; 7 bases agree with TRBD1. Sequencing was done on a sample of naive CD8+ T cells from blood, with Jurkat cell RNA spiked in. Subset defined: FACS-sorted CD8+CD4-CCR7+CD45RA+ naive T cells. This TCR was sampled from a human donor in good health. Some libraries in this study had Jurkat cell RNA spiked in. The DNA of the CDR3 is TGCGCCAGCAGTTGGGACAGCCGCACTGAAGCTTTCTTT. It encodes CASSWDSRTEAFF.